Sequencing of this TCR beta chain was carried out in a study of cytomegalovirus exposure and HLA in healthy donors. As to this clone: Its antigen remains unknown.

PCR employed 60 Vbeta and 13 Jbeta primers. Here immunoSEQ multiplex PCR was the method, and the copy in TCRdb shows in-frame clones only, minus some. The data contain about 140,000 clones, around three quarters of them singletons. The CDR3 length is 17 residues. The V gene's germline CDR1 is SGHVS and CDR2 FQNEAQ. V was pared by 1 base and J by 0 bases, with 15 bases between. Whole-study results and caveats: V- and J-gene trimming in TCR beta was tied to a missense DCLRE1C variant by an analysis performed later. The majority of TCR sequences were rare, yet some public TCRs appeared in many donors. Reported performance of the classifier showed diagnosis of cytomegalovirus status with high specificity and sensitivity. For presence/absence analyses, sequencing depth was assumed to be roughly uniform across donors.

The chain has TRBV7-8 and TRBJ2-5; a possible D gene is TRBD2 (6 bases). Input material: PBMCs. The source is a man in his forties in good health and CMV-seropositive. CDR3 coding DNA: TGTGCCAGCAGCTTAGGCGGTGGCGGGGTGTACCAAGAGACCCAGTACTTC. It translates to CASSLGGGGVYQETQYF.